The 16 T cell receptor beta chains reported below all come from one sample, sequenced in a study of blood T cell repertoires in COVID-19. Clones were sequenced by immunoSEQ multiplex PCR, and TCRdb holds only the in-frame ones, with some missing. There are 170,000 or so clones in the sample; roughly 83% occur only once, and less than 15% lies in the top ten. Sequences were obtained from peripheral blood. The receptors originated from a man between 18 and 35 years old with active or convalescent COVID-19.

This sequence joins TRBV4-3 and TRBJ2-3, with 9 bases aligning to TRBD2. Germline values: CDR1 LGHNA, CDR2 YSLEER. The CDR3 runs to 16 residues. Trimming at V came to 4 bases and at J to 2 bases, leaving 7 bases not matched to a gene. CDR3 bases: TGCGCCAGCAGCCCCTCCGGGACTAGCCTCACAGATACGCAGTATTTT. It is translated as CASSPSGTSLTDTQYF.

The CDR3 DNA follows: TGCGCCAGCAGCTTGGTCAACAGGGGATCCGGGGAGCTGTTTTTT. Its translation is CASSLVNRGSGELFF. The chain carries TRBV5-1 and TRBJ2-2; TRBD1 matches at 7 bases. This CDR3 region has 15 residues. V trimming: 0 bases; J trimming: 6 bases; junction bases outside the gene matches: 5. The germline CDR1 and CDR2 sequences are SGHRS and YFSETQ.

The chain joins TRBV3-1 (or the pseudogene TRBV3-2) to TRBJ2-7, with 8 bases fitting TRBD1. V trimming: 4 bases; J trimming: 3 bases; junction bases outside the gene matches: 5. The CDR3 spans 14 residues. Germline assignment: CDR1 LGHDT and CDR2 YNNKEL (reference sequence). CDR3 amino acids: CASSPGDRLYEQYF. The CDR3 coding sequence is TGTGCCAGCAGCCCGGGGGACAGGCTCTACGAGCAGTACTTC.

On this clone itself: Within the sample, other DNA sequences also encode this same CDR3. The chain carries TRBV5-1 and TRBJ1-1; D possibly corresponds to TRBD1 (5 bases). Trimming pared 0 bases from V and 0 bases from J, leaving 6 bases between. The germline V gene has CDR1 SGHRS and CDR2 YFSETQ. The CDR3 is 14 amino acids. The CDR3 here is CASSLGQMNTEAFF. The CDR3 DNA reads as TGCGCCAGCAGCTTGGGACAGATGAACACTGAAGCTTTCTTT.

V is TRBV5-8 and J is TRBJ1-2; tentative D call: TRBD1 (6 bases). This CDR3 region has 14 residues. Trimming removed 4 bases at V and 8 bases at J, with 18 bases between. Germline V gene sequence: CDR1 SGHTS, CDR2 YDEGEE. The CDR3 DNA reads TGTGCCAGCAGCCCAGACGGGGGGCCGAGGGGCTACACCTTC. It codes for CASSPDGGPRGYTF.

CDR3 coding DNA: TGTGCCAGCAGCCCCTTCGGACAGGGTTTGCACGAGCAGTACTTC. Translation gives CASSPFGQGLHEQYF. The genes are TRBV11-2 and TRBJ2-7, with 8 nucleotides matching TRBD1. Trimming cost V 5 bases and J 5 bases; bases outside gene matches: 11. CDR1 SGHAT and CDR2 FQNNGV come from the germline V gene. The CDR3 contains 15 residues.

The V call is TRBV6-5, the J call TRBJ1-2; D not resolved. The CDR3 length is 14 residues. The V and J ends lost 4 bases and 5 bases respectively, with 14 bases between them. Looked up from germline, CDR1 is MNHEY and CDR2 is SVGAGI. The CDR3 region is CASSLAEPRYGYTF. As DNA, the CDR3 is TGTGCCAGCAGTTTGGCGGAACCAAGGTATGGCTACACCTTC.

The V and J genes are TRBV19 and TRBJ1-1; tentative D call: TRBD1 (5 bases). Germline assignment: CDR1 LNHDA and CDR2 SQIVND (reference sequence). This CDR3 comprises 15 residues. Trimming cost V 9 bases and J 5 bases, with 22 bases left between them. CDR3 nucleotides: TGTGCCAGCAACGCCATCGGGGGTCCAGGGACTGAAGCTTTCTTT. Amino acids: CASNAIGGPGTEAFF.

The rearrangement links TRBV6-5 to TRBJ1-5; D possibly corresponds to TRBD1 (6 bases). V was cut by 2 bases and J by 0 bases, with 11 bases left in between. The CDR3 length is 16 residues. CDR1 is MNHEY, CDR2 SVGAGI, per germline. In nucleotides, the CDR3 is TGTGCCAGCAGTTACGGGGGCGGAAATAGCAATCAGCCCCAGCATTTT. Its translation is CASSYGGGNSNQPQHF.

V gene TRBV6-2 or TRBV6-3 combines with J gene TRBJ2-5, with a possible D match to TRBD1 (6 bases). The germline V gene encodes CDR1 MNHEY and CDR2 SVGEGT. Trimming removed 5 bases at V and 4 bases at J, with 11 bases between. This CDR3 spans 13 amino acids. The CDR3 DNA follows: TGTGCCAGCAGTGACGCAGGGGCAGAGACCCAGTACTTC. It specifies CASSDAGAETQYF.

The chain carries TRBV6-4 and TRBJ1-1; no firm D call. The CDR3 spans 15 residues. V lost 3 bases and J 1 base, leaving 12 bases between the germline ends. The germline V gene has CDR1 MRHNA and CDR2 SNTAGT. The CDR3 sequence: CASSENDTPNTEAFF. The CDR3 nucleotides read TGTGCCAGCAGTGAAAATGACACCCCGAACACTGAAGCTTTCTTT.

The chain links TRBV7-6 to TRBJ2-1; D not resolved. Germline loops: CDR1 SGHVS, CDR2 FNYEAQ. This CDR3 has 11 residues. CDR3 protein: CAQALNNEQFF. The CDR3 bases are TGTGCTCAGGCGCTCAACAATGAGCAGTTCTTC.

The chain is built from TRBV6-5 and TRBJ1-2, with 8 bases matching TRBD1. This CDR3 has 13 residues. The germline CDR1 and CDR2 sequences are MNHEY and SVGAGI. V dropped 4 bases and J dropped 4; count of bases not matched to a gene: 2. CDR3 amino acids: CASSFGQGYGYTF. The CDR3 DNA reads as TGTGCCAGCAGTTTCGGACAGGGCTATGGCTACACCTTC.

The rearrangement uses TRBV28 and TRBJ1-2; D gene ambiguous. The ends were cut back, 3 bases at V and 8 bases at J, with 16 bases in the middle. CDR1 is MDHEN, CDR2 SYDVKM, per germline. This CDR3 has 14 amino acids. CDR3 sequence reads: CASSFGMQVRGYTF. In DNA, the CDR3 is TGTGCCAGCAGTTTCGGTATGCAGGTACGAGGCTACACCTTC.

For this clone: This sample also contains other DNA sequences that code for the same CDR3. The chain uses TRBV7-2 and TRBJ1-1; D might be TRBD1 (5 bases). Trimming removed 0 bases from V and 2 bases from J, with 7 bases in between. The length of the CDR3 is 14 residues. Germline loops: CDR1 SGHTA, CDR2 FQGNSA. CDR3 in amino acids: CASSLAGGNTEAFF. The CDR3, as DNA: TGTGCCAGCAGCTTAGCGGGGGGAAACACTGAAGCTTTCTTT.

The chain has TRBV7-9 and TRBJ2-2; D is ambiguous. The V end was cut by 0 bases, the J end by 7 bases, with 3 bases between. Germline loops: CDR1 SEHNR, CDR2 FQNEAQ (reference sequence). The CDR3 covers 12 residues. The CDR3: CASSLAYGELFF. The CDR3 DNA is TGTGCCAGCAGCTTAGCATACGGGGAGCTGTTTTTT.